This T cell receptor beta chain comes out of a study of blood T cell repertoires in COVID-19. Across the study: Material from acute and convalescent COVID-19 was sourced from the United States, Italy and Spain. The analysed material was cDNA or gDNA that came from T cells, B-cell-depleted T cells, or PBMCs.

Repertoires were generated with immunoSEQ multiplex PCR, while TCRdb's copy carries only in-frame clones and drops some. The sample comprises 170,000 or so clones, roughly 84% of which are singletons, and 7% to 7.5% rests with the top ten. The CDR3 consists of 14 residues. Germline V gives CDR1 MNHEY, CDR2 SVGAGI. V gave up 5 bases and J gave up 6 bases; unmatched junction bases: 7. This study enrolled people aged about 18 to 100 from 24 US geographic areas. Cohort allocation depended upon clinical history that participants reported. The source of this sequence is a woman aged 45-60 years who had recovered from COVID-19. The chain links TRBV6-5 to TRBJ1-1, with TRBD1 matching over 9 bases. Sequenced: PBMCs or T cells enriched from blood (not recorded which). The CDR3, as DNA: TGTGCCAGCAGTAGACAGGGGGGTTTGGCTGAAGCTTTCTTT. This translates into CASSRQGGLAEAFF.